This T cell receptor beta chain was recovered during a study of cytomegalovirus exposure and HLA in healthy donors. Study-wide points: In a later analysis, the majority of CMV-associated beta chains seemingly showed HLA restriction. Sequence variants that were highly shared formed a cluster that was likely a sequencing artifact. Indistinguishable V segments, including TRBV6-2 and TRBV6-3, were excluded.

Amplification used 60 Vbeta primers and 13 Jbeta primers. Measured with immunoSEQ multiplex PCR; TCRdb has only the in-frame clones, and not every one. The data show roughly 120,000 clones, roughly 80% seen once. The V gene's germline CDR1 is MNHNY and CDR2 SVGAGI (reference sequence). The CDR3 is 15 residues long. Between the trimmed V and J ends, which lost 7 bases and 0 bases, there was a span of 12 bases. For this clone: The target antigen is unknown.

The chain joins TRBV6-6 to TRBJ2-2, with D uncertain. Sequenced sample: PBMCs. The receptor was derived from a man in his forties or fifties in good health and CMV-seropositive. The CDR3 DNA sequence: TGTGCCAGCAACTTCGACAAATCGAACACCGGGGAGCTGTTTTTT. This sequence encodes CASNFDKSNTGELFF.